The entry below describes one T cell receptor beta chain. Its antigen remains unidentified. Germline values: CDR1 MDHEN, CDR2 SYDVKM. V was trimmed by 4 bases and J by 2 bases, leaving 15 bases between them. The CDR3 covers 16 residues. This sample was included in a study of shared clonotypes between healthy human individuals. Study findings and constraints: Larger estimated richness was generally recorded for naive subsets relative to memory subsets. It was expected that sequencing depth would affect clonotype sharing among donors.

CD45RO negativity and positive selection for CCR7 defined naive CD8 cells, a population that excluded terminally differentiated effector memory CD45RA+ cells. Roughly 200 ng DNA, around 30,000 T cell genomes, went into each sorted-subset replicate PCR. Data came from immunoSEQ multiplex PCR; TCRdb stores just in-frame clones and leaves some out. The repertoire holds about 2.1 million clones, about 94% seen once, with under 2% in the top ten. This receptor was taken from a man between 18 and 35 years old in good health. Some clones in this sample may be carry-over from other donors' samples. The sequenced material came from naive CD8+ T cells from PBMCs. This chain connects TRBV28 to TRBJ1-5; D perhaps matches TRBD1 (5 bases). CDR3 in amino acids: CASSYAGTEGNQPQHF. The CDR3 DNA is TGTGCCAGCAGTTACGCCGGGACGGAAGGCAATCAGCCCCAGCATTTT.